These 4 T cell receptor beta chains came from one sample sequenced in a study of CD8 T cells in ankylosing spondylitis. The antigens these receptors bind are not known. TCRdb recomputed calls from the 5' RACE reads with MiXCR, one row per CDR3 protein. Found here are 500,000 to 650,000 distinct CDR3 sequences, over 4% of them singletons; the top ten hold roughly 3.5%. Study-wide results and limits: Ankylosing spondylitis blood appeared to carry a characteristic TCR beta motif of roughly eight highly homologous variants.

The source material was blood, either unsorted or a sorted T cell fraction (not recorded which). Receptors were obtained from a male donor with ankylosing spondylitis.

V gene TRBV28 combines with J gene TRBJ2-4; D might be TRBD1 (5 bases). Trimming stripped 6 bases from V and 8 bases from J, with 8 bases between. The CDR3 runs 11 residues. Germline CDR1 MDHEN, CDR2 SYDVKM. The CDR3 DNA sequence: TGTGCCAGCAGCCAGGGATACATTCAGTACTTC. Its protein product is CASSQGYIQYF.

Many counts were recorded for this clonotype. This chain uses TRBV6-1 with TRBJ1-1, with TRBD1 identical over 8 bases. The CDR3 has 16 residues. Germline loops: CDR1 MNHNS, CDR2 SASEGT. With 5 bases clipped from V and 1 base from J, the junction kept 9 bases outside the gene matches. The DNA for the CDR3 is TGTGCCAGCAGTAAGACAGGGGACCTCCAGAACACTGAAGCTTTCTTT. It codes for CASSKTGDLQNTEAFF.

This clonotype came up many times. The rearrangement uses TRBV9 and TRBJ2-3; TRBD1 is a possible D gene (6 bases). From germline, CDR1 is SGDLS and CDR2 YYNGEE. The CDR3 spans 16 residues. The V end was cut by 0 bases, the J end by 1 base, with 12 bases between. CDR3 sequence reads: CASSVDTGWGTDTQYF. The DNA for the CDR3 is TGTGCCAGCAGCGTAGATACAGGGTGGGGCACAGATACGCAGTATTTT.

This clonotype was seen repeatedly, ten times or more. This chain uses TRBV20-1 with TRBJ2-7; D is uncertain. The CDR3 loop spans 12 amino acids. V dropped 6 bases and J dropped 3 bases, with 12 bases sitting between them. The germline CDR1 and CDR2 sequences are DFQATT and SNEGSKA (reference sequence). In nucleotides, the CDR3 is TGCAGTGCACAAGACCCAGGCTACGAGCAGTACTTC. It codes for CSAQDPGYEQYF.